Listed below are T cell receptor beta chains from one sample, sequenced in a study of T cells in Graves' hyperthyroidism and ophthalmopathy. Each CDR3 protein gets one entry after TCRdb re-called the multiplex PCR reads with MiXCR. The table has some 570,000 distinct CDR3 sequences, roughly 18% seen once. The material sequenced was blood. The receptors stem from a woman under 30 with Graves' ophthalmopathy. The CDR3 runs from the conserved cysteine through the conserved F or W. A D gene is named only where the DNA matches it firmly. Size tells how often a clone was seen (once, few, many) or the class of an expanded clone, and some rows leave it out.

J | length | V | size | D | CDR3 | DNA
TRBJ2-7 | 18 | TRBV27 | . | TRBD1 | CASNLRVGSEGAKYEQYF | TGTGCCAGCAATTTAAGGGTGGGGAGCGAGGGGGCGAAATACGAGCAGTACTTC
TRBJ1-4 | 13 | TRBV6-1 | many | . | CASGGGFNEKLFF | TGTGCCAGCGGTGGGGGTTTTAATGAAAAACTGTTTTTT
TRBJ1-4 | 14 | TRBV10-3 | . | . | CAISDGHSDEKLFF | TGTGCCATCAGTGATGGCCATAGCGATGAAAAACTGTTTTTT
TRBJ2-3 | 18 | TRBV13 | few | TRBD2 | CASSLGIPLAESTDTQYF | TGTGCCAGCAGCTTAGGCATCCCTCTAGCGGAGAGCACAGATACGCAGTATTTT
TRBJ1-2 | 15 | TRBV6-1 | . | . | CASSEDQGIDYGYTF | TGTGCCAGCAGTGAAGATCAGGGAATCGACTATGGCTACACCTTC
TRBJ2-2 | 19 | TRBV9 | . | TRBD2 | CASSALAGGPGGNTGELFF | TGTGCCAGCAGCGCACTAGCGGGAGGGCCCGGGGGGAACACTGGGGAGCTGTTTTTT
TRBJ2-5 | 16 | TRBV4-3 | . | . | CASSQMEGAGVKTQYF | TGCGCCAGCAGCCAAATGGAGGGGGCCGGTGTAAAGACCCAGTACTTC
TRBJ2-7 | 14 | TRBV4-1 | few | . | CASSQAEETYEQYF | TGCGCCAGCAGCCAAGCGGAGGAGACCTACGAGCAGTACTTC
TRBJ2-7 | 15 | TRBV12-3/TRBV12-4 | many | TRBD1 | CASSIGQGDLYEQYF | TGTGCCAGCAGTATCGGACAGGGGGATCTATACGAGCAGTACTTC
TRBJ2-5 | 12 | TRBV20-1 | many | . | CSAAATQETQYF | TGCAGTGCCGCCGCTACCCAAGAGACCCAGTACTTC
TRBJ2-7 | 15 | TRBV5-1 | . | TRBD2 | CASSTHSGSRGEQYF | TGCGCCAGCAGCACCCATAGCGGGAGCCGGGGCGAGCAGTACTTC
TRBJ1-1 | 13 | TRBV3-1 | many | . | CASSPRDNTEAFF | TGTGCCAGCAGCCCCAGGGACAACACTGAAGCTTTCTTT
TRBJ2-4 | 15 | TRBV19 | few | TRBD1 | CASSTGTGTKNIQYF | TGTGCCAGTAGCACCGGGACAGGGACCAAAAACATTCAGTACTTC
TRBJ2-1 | 15 | TRBV5-8 | few | TRBD2 | CASRGGLAGFNEQFF | TGTGCCAGCAGGGGGGGACTAGCGGGATTCAATGAGCAGTTCTTC
TRBJ2-7 | 15 | TRBV7-9 | many | TRBD2 | CASSLGSSGSGEQYF | TGTGCCAGCAGCTTAGGGTCTAGCGGGAGTGGCGAGCAGTACTTC
TRBJ1-5 | 15 | TRBV7-9 | many | . | CASSLDGTVEQPQHF | TGTGCCAGCAGCTTAGATGGGACGGTCGAACAGCCCCAGCATTTT
TRBJ1-5 | 15 | TRBV11-2 | few | . | CASSLDFRGSQPQHF | TGTGCCAGCAGCTTAGACTTTAGGGGATCCCAGCCCCAGCATTTT
TRBJ1-2 | 17 | TRBV6-1 | few | . | CASSFTSRTDTNYGYTF | TGTGCCAGCAGTTTCACCTCTCGGACAGATACTAACTATGGCTACACCTTC
TRBJ1-2 | 12 | TRBV29-1 | many | . | CSVQGRGYGYTF | TGCAGCGTTCAGGGACGAGGCTATGGCTACACCTTC
TRBJ2-6 | 16 | TRBV5-1 | few | . | CASSQSGRAGANVLTF | TGCGCCAGCAGCCAATCCGGGCGAGCTGGGGCCAACGTCCTGACTTTC
TRBJ1-2 | 13 | TRBV7-9 | many | . | CASSLDGLYGYTF | TGTGCCAGCAGCTTGGACGGCTTGTATGGCTACACCTTC
TRBJ1-1 | 13 | TRBV28 | many | . | CASSLWTGTEAFF | TGTGCCAGCAGTTTATGGACCGGAACTGAAGCTTTCTTT
TRBJ2-1 | 15 | TRBV6-1 | many | TRBD1 | CASSSWTGRYNEQFF | TGTGCCAGCAGTTCTTGGACAGGGCGCTACAATGAGCAGTTCTTC
TRBJ1-2 | 16 | TRBV4-1 | . | TRBD1 | CASSHWGQGANYGYTF | TGCGCCAGCAGCCACTGGGGACAGGGGGCTAACTATGGCTACACCTTC
TRBJ2-2 | 16 | TRBV9 | . | . | CASSAGLGTYTGELFF | TGTGCCAGCAGCGCCGGGCTAGGGACTTACACCGGGGAGCTGTTTTTT
TRBJ1-2 | 13 | TRBV28 | many | . | CASSSLNRAGYTF | TGTGCCAGCAGTTCCCTCAACAGGGCTGGCTACACCTTC
TRBJ2-1 | 22 | TRBV27 | . | TRBD1 | CASSLTLTTGGLEYRYYNEQFF | TGTGCCAGCAGTTTAACCTTAACGACAGGGGGACTTGAATACCGATACTACAATGAGCAGTTCTTC
TRBJ2-7 | 17 | TRBV27 | many | . | CASSLGPRSVLGYEQYF | TGTGCCAGCAGCCTTGGGCCACGTTCAGTCCTCGGGTACGAGCAGTACTTC
TRBJ2-7 | 11 | TRBV3-1 | many | . | CASSHGYEQYF | TGTGCCAGCAGCCACGGGTACGAGCAGTACTTC
TRBJ1-1 | 14 | TRBV4-1 | . | . | CASSQRGLEDEAFF | TGCGCCAGCAGCCAAAGAGGGCTGGAGGATGAAGCTTTCTTT
TRBJ2-2 | 14 | TRBV6-1 | many | TRBD2 | CASSGDYNTGELFF | TGTGCCAGCAGTGGGGACTATAACACCGGGGAGCTGTTTTTT
TRBJ2-3 | 15 | TRBV18 | many | . | CASSPKRQSTDTQYF | TGTGCCAGCTCACCTAAGCGGCAATCCACAGATACGCAGTATTTT
TRBJ1-1 | 11 | TRBV30 | many | . | CAWTALTEAFF | TGTGCCTGGACTGCCCTCACTGAAGCTTTCTTT
TRBJ2-3 | 12 | TRBV30 | many | . | CVGSLLTDTQYF | TGTGTCGGGTCCCTGCTCACAGATACGCAGTATTTT
TRBJ1-3 | 20 | TRBV7-9 | . | . | CASSVPTGDGGDTPGNTIYF | TGTGCCAGCAGCGTCCCAACCGGAGACGGGGGGGACACCCCTGGAAACACCATATATTTT
TRBJ1-2 | 14 | TRBV20-1 | few | . | CSASEEGRSYGYTF | TGCAGTGCTAGTGAGGAAGGACGCAGCTATGGCTACACCTTC
TRBJ1-1 | 14 | TRBV5-1 | many | . | CASNIEETSTEAFF | TGCGCCAGCAATATTGAGGAAACGAGCACTGAAGCTTTCTTT
TRBJ1-1 | 13 | TRBV20-1 | . | TRBD1 | CSAPLDRQGVAFF | TGCAGTGCCCCCCTGGATCGACAGGGTGTAGCTTTCTTT
TRBJ2-3 | 15 | TRBV2 | . | TRBD2 | CAGPGLAGATDTQYF | TGTGCCGGGCCGGGACTAGCGGGAGCAACAGATACGCAGTATTTT
TRBJ1-1 | 13 | TRBV5-6 | many | . | CASMGYLNTEAFF | TGTGCCAGCATGGGCTATCTGAACACTGAAGCTTTCTTT
TRBJ2-2 | 14 | TRBV7-9 | . | TRBD1 | CASSFDRGFGELFF | TGTGCCAGCAGCTTTGACAGGGGTTTCGGGGAGCTGTTTTTT
TRBJ2-1 | 12 | TRBV12-3/TRBV12-4 | many | . | CASSLDPNEQFF | TGTGCCAGCAGTTTAGATCCCAATGAGCAGTTCTTC
TRBJ2-1 | 17 | TRBV19 | . | TRBD2 | CASSPSGLADAYNEQFF | TGTGCCAGTAGTCCTTCCGGACTAGCGGATGCCTACAATGAGCAGTTCTTC
TRBJ2-4 | 12 | TRBV6-1 | . | . | CASTDRDSIQYF | TGTGCCAGCACTGACCGGGATAGCATTCAGTACTTC
TRBJ2-7 | 13 | TRBV29-1 | few | . | CSVAGTVTYEQYF | TGCAGCGTTGCCGGGACGGTTACCTACGAGCAGTACTTC
TRBJ2-7 | 12 | TRBV9 | . | . | CASSGNDYEQYF | TGTGCCAGCAGCGGGAATGACTACGAGCAGTACTTC